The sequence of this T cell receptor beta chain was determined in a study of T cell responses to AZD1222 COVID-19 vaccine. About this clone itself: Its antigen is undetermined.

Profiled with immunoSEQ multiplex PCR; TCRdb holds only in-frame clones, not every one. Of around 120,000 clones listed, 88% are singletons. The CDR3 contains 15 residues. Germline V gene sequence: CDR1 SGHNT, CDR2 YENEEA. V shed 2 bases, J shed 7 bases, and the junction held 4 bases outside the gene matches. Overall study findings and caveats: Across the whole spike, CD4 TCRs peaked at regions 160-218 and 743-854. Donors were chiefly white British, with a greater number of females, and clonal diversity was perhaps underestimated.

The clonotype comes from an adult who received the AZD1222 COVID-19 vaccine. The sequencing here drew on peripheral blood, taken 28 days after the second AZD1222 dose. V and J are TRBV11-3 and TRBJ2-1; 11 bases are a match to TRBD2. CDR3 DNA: TGTGCCAGCAGCTTAATAGCGGGAGGGAGGAATGAGCAGTTCTTC. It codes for CASSLIAGGRNEQFF.